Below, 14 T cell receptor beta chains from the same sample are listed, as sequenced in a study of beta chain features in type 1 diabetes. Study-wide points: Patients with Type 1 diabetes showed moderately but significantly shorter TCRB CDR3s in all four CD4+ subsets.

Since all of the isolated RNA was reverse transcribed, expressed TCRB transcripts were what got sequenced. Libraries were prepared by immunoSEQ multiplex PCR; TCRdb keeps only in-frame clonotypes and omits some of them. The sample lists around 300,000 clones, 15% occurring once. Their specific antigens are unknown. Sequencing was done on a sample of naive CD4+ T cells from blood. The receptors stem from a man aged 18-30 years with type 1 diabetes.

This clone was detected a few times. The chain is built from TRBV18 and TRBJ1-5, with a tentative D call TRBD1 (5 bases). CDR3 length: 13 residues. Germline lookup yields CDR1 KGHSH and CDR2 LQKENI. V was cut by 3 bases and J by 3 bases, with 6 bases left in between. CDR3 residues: CASSPGLNQPQHF. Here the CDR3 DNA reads TGTGCCAGCTCACCGGGGCTCAATCAGCCCCAGCATTTT.

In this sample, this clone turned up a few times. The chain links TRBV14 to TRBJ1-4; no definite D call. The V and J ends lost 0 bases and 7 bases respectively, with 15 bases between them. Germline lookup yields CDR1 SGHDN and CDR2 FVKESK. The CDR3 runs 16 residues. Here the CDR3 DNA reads TGTGCCAGCAGCCAAGACTGGAACGGAGCGACTGAAAAACTGTTTTTT. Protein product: CASSQDWNGATEKLFF.

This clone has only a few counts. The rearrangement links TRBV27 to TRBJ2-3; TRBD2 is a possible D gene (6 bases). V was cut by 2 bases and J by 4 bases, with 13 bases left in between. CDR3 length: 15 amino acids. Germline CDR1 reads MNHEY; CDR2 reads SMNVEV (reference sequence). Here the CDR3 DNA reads TGTGCCAGCAGTTTAAGGAGGGCGGGTCCAGATACGCAGTATTTT. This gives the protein CASSLRRAGPDTQYF.

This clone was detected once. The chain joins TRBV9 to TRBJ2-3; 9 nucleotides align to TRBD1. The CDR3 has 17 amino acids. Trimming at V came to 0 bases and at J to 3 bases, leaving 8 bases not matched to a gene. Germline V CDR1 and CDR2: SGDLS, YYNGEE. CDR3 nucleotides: TGTGCCAGCAGCGTAGCTACGGGGACAGGGAGAACAGATACGCAGTATTTT. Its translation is CASSVATGTGRTDTQYF.

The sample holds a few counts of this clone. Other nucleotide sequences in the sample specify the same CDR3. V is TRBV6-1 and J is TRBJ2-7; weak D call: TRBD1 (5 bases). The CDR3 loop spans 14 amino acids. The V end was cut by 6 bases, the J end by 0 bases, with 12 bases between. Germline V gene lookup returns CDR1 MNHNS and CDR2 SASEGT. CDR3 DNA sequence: TGTGCCAGCAGCGGCCAGGGAAGCTCCTACGAGCAGTACTTC. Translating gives CASSGQGSSYEQYF.

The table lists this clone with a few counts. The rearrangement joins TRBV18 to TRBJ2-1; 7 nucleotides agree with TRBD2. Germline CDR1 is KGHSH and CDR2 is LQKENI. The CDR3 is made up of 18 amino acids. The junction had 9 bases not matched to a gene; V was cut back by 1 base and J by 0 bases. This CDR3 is CASSPRFQRGSSYNEQFF. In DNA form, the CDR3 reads TGTGCCAGCTCACCACGATTCCAGCGGGGTAGCTCCTACAATGAGCAGTTCTTC.

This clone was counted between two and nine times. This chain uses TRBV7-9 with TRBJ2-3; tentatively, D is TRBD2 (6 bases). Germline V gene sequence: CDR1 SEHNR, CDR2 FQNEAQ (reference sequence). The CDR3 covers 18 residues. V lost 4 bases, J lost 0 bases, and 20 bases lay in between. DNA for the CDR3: TGTGCCAGCAGCTCACTAGCTTACCTCACATTAAGCACAGATACGCAGTATTTT. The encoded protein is CASSSLAYLTLSTDTQYF.

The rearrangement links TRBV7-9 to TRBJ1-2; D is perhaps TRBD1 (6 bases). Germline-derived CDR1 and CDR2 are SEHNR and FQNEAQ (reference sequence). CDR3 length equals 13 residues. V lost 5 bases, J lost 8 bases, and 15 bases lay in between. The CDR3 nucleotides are TGTGCCAGCAGCCGAAGGGGGGGGATCGGCTACACCTTC. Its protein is CASSRRGGIGYTF.

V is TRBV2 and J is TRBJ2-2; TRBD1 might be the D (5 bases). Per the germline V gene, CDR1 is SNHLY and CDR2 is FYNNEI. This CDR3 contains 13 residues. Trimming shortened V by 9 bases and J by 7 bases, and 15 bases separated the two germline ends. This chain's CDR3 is CASQGSAFGELFF. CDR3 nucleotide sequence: TGTGCCAGTCAGGGTTCCGCCTTCGGGGAGCTGTTTTTT.

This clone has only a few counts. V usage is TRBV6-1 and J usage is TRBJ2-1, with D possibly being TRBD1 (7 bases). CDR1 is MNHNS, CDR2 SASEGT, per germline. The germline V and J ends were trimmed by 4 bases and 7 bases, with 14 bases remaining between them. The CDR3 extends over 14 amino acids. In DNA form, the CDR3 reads TGTGCCAGCAGTGGGACAGGAGGGAGGAATGAGCAGTTCTTC. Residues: CASSGTGGRNEQFF.

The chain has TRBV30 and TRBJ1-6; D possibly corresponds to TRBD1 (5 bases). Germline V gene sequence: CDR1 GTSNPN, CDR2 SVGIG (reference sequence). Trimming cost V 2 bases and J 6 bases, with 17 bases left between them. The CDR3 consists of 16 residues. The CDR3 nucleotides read TGTGCCTGGAGTACGAGACAGATACAGTTTAATTCACCCCTCCACTTT. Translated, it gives CAWSTRQIQFNSPLHF.

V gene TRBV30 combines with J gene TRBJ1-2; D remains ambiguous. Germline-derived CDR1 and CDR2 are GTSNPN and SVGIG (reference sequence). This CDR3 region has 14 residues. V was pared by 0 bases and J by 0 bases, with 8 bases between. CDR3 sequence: CAWSVRGTNYGYTF. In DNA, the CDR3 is TGTGCCTGGAGTGTGCGGGGTACTAACTATGGCTACACCTTC.

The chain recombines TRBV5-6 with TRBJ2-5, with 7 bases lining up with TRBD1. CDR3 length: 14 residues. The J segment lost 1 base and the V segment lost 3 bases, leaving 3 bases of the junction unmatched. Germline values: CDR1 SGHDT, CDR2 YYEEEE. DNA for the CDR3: TGTGCCAGCAGCTGGGACAGCTTCCAAGAGACCCAGTACTTC. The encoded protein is CASSWDSFQETQYF.

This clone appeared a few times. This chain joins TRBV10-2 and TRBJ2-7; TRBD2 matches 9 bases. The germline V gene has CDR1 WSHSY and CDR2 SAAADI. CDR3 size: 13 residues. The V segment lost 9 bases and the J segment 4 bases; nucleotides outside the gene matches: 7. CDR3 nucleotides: TGCGCCAGTGGCCTAGCGGGGTTGTACGAGCAGTACTTC. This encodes CASGLAGLYEQYF.